This TCR beta chain originates from a study of CD8 T cells in ankylosing spondylitis. Generation of TCR beta libraries employed quantitative 5'-RACE incorporating molecular barcodes. TCRdb redid the calling of the 5' RACE reads with MiXCR, one entry per CDR3 protein. Of about 160,000 distinct CDR3 sequences in the sample, 40% to 50% were seen once. The receptor's source is a male donor with ankylosing spondylitis. Sequencing input: synovial fluid, either unsorted or a sorted T cell fraction (not recorded which).

CDR3 region: CASRPQTTSYNEQFF. CDR3 DNA sequence: TGTGCCAGCAGGCCACAGACGACAAGCTACAATGAGCAGTTCTTC. The rearrangement uses TRBV12-3 or TRBV12-4 and TRBJ2-1; D gene uncertain. With 6 bases removed from V and 3 bases from J, the gap between germline ends came to 15 bases. The CDR3 contains 15 residues.